This T cell receptor beta chain was identified during a study of blood T cell repertoires in COVID-19. Whole-study context: The United States, Italy and Spain were the sources of the acute and convalescent COVID-19 samples. Sources were T cells, B-cell-depleted T cells, or PBMCs; the material itself was cDNA or gDNA.

Original handling: Quantification of nucleated cells was approximated via reference gene primer amplification. Some clones are missing from TCRdb's copy, which holds only in-frame ones; the method was immunoSEQ multiplex PCR. V and J calls and clone size are those listed in that table; D and trimming were worked out from the DNA. In the table there are 200,000 to 250,000 clones, roughly 90% of which are singletons. V shed 3 bases, J shed 6 bases, and the junction held 7 bases outside the gene matches. CDR3 length: 15 residues. Germline V gene lookup returns CDR1 MDHEN and CDR2 SYDVKM. This receptor was obtained from a woman in her sixties with acute or convalescent COVID-19. The specimen sequenced was peripheral blood. The rearrangement links TRBV28 to TRBJ2-1, with 8 bases fitting TRBD2. CDR3 sequence reads: CASSLIGLASNEQFF. The CDR3 DNA reads as TGTGCCAGCAGTTTGATAGGACTAGCATCCAATGAGCAGTTCTTC.